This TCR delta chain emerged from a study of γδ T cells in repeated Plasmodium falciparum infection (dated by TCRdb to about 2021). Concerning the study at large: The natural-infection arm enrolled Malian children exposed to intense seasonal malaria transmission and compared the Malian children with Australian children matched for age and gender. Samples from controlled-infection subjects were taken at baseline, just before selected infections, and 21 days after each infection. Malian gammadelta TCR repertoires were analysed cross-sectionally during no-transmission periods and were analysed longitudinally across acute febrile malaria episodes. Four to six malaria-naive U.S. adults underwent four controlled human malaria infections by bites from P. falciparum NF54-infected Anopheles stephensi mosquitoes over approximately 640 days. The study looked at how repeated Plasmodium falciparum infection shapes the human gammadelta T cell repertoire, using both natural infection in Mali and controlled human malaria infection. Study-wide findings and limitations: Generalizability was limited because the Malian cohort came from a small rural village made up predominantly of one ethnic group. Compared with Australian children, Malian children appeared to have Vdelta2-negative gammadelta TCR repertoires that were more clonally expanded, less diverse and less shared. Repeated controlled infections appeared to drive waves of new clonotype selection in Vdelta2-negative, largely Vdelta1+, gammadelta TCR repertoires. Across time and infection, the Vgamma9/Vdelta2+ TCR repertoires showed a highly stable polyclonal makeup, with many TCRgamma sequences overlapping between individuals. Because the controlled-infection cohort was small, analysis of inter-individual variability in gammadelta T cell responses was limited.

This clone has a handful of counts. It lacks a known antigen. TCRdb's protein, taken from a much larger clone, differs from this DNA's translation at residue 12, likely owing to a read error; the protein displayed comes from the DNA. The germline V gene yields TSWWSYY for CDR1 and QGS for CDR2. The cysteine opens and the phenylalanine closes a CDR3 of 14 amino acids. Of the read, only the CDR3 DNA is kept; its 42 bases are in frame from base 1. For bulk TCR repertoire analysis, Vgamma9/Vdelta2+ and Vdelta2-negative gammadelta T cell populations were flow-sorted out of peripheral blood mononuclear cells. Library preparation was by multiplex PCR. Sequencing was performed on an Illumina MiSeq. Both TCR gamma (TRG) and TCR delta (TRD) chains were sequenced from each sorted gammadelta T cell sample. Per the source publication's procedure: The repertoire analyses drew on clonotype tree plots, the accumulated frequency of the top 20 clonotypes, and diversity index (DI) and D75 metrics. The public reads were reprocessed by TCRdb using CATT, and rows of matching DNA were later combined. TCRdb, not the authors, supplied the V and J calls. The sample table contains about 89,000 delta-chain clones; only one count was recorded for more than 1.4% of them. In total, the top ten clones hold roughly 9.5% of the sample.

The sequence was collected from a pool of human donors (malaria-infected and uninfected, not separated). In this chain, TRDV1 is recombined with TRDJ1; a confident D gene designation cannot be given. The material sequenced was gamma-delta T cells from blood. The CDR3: CALQWIQYTDKHIF. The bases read TGTGCTCTCCAGTGGATTCAATACACCGATAAACACATCTTT.